Below are 30 T cell receptor beta chains sequenced from a single sample in a study of T cells in Graves' hyperthyroidism and ophthalmopathy. Amplification targeted TCR beta CDR3 regions from RNA transcripts. HTBI primers were employed in a first-round RT-PCR of the TCR CDR3. Each CDR3 protein is one row after TCRdb ran MiXCR on the multiplex PCR reads. In the table there are 400,000 or so distinct CDR3 sequences, approximately 14% of which are singletons. Sequencing input: blood. The origin of the receptors is a young woman with Graves' ophthalmopathy.

This clonotype was recorded at least ten times. The genes are TRBV11-2 and TRBJ2-3; 7 bases match TRBD2. CDR3 size: 15 residues. Germline V CDR1 and CDR2: SGHAT, FQNNGV. J lost 1 base, V lost 6 bases, and 7 bases had no gene match. The CDR3 sequence: CASRSWGGRTDTQYF. DNA for the CDR3: TGTGCCAGCAGGTCCTGGGGGGGACGCACAGATACGCAGTATTTT.

This clonotype was picked up many times. The V call is TRBV7-2, the J call TRBJ1-5; D call uncertain. Germline V gives CDR1 SGHTA, CDR2 FQGNSA. V was trimmed by 4 bases and J by 7 bases, leaving 11 bases between them. This CDR3 contains 13 residues. The CDR3 nucleotides are TGTGCCAGCAGCTCTTCAGCGGCGCAGCCCCAGCATTTT. Translation gives CASSSSAAQPQHF.

This clonotype was observed a few times. This sequence joins TRBV9 and TRBJ2-5; perhaps D is TRBD1 or TRBD2 (5 bases each). The CDR3 runs 14 residues. The germline V gene encodes CDR1 SGDLS and CDR2 YYNGEE. With 0 bases removed from V and 6 bases from J, the gap between germline ends came to 12 bases. CDR3 amino acids: CASSVDPGGKTQYF. The CDR3 coding sequence is TGTGCCAGCAGCGTAGACCCTGGGGGAAAGACCCAGTACTTC.

This clonotype has a handful of counts. One base away lies a much larger clone, so this may be a sequencing read error. V is TRBV2 and J is TRBJ1-1, with D maybe TRBD1 (5 bases). The CDR3 has 13 amino acids. The ends were cut back, 8 bases at V and 0 bases at J, with 10 bases in the middle. Germline CDR1 and CDR2: SNHLY and FYNNEI. CDR3 amino acids: CASPTAMNTEAFF. CDR3 nucleotides: TGTGCCAGCCCGACAGCTATGAACACTGAAGCTTTCTTT.

This clonotype appeared many times. The chain is built from TRBV30 and TRBJ2-4; unclear D gene. Germline-derived CDR1 and CDR2 are GTSNPN and SVGIG (reference sequence). Trimming took 2 bases from V and 5 from J, leaving 4 bases between them. This CDR3 contains 11 residues. In DNA, the CDR3 is TGTGCCTGGAGTTCTCAAAACATTCAGTACTTC. Its translation: CAWSSQNIQYF.

This clonotype was observed many times. The chain recombines TRBV5-1 with TRBJ2-3, with 8 bases aligning to TRBD1. The CDR3 has 18 amino acids. V lost 6 bases, J lost 2 bases, and 17 bases stayed unmatched. Looked up from germline, CDR1 is SGHRS and CDR2 is YFSETQ. The CDR3 DNA sequence: TGCGCCAGCAAAGGAGAACCGGGACAGGTTACCATCACAGATACGCAGTATTTT. Protein sequence: CASKGEPGQVTITDTQYF.

This clonotype has more than one count but fewer than ten. The chain recombines TRBV9 with TRBJ2-2; 9 bases agree with TRBD1. The germline CDR1 and CDR2 sequences are SGDLS and YYNGEE. This CDR3 has 17 amino acids. V lost 4 bases and J lost 7; bases outside the gene matches: 14. CDR3 in amino acids: CASSPEGQGRKNGELFF. Written as DNA, the CDR3 is TGTGCCAGCAGCCCCGAGGGACAGGGCAGGAAGAACGGGGAGCTGTTTTTT.

This clonotype was seen many times. The V and J genes are TRBV7-3 and TRBJ2-7; D not resolved. V lost 1 base to trimming and J lost 4 bases, with 11 bases between them. Germline V gene sequence: CDR1 SGHTA, CDR2 FQGTGA. This CDR3 has 14 residues. CDR3 sequence: CASSLNPGPYEQYF. In DNA, the CDR3 is TGTGCCAGCAGCTTAAATCCAGGCCCTTACGAGCAGTACTTC.

This clonotype was recorded many times. V and J are TRBV12-3 or TRBV12-4 and TRBJ1-1; a possible D gene is TRBD1 (5 bases). V lost 1 base, J lost 5 bases, and 14 bases lay in between. CDR3 length: 15 amino acids. This CDR3 is CASSLVGAWKTEAFF. The CDR3 DNA sequence: TGTGCCAGCAGTTTAGTAGGGGCTTGGAAAACTGAAGCTTTCTTT.

This clonotype was observed a few times. V and J are TRBV20-1 and TRBJ1-4; D unresolved. Germline V lookup: CDR1 DFQATT, CDR2 SNEGSKA (reference sequence). The germline V and J ends were trimmed by 0 bases and 0 bases, with 8 bases remaining between them. This CDR3 is 15 amino acids long. In DNA form, the CDR3 reads TGCAGTGCTAGAGAAGAAATCGCAACTAATGAAAAACTGTTTTTT. The encoded protein is CSAREEIATNEKLFF.

This clonotype was counted a few times. The chain employs TRBV7-2 and TRBJ2-5; D ambiguous. Germline CDR1 reads SGHTA; CDR2 reads FQGNSA. V lost 2 bases and J lost 1, with 14 bases in between. The CDR3 runs to 16 residues. The CDR3 loop reads CASSLLLASIQETQYF. CDR3 nucleotides: TGTGCCAGCAGCTTATTATTGGCTTCAATCCAAGAGACCCAGTACTTC.

The V and J genes are TRBV7-9 and TRBJ2-6; TRBD2 matches at 8 bases. The CDR3 covers 17 residues. Trimming cost V 2 bases and J 2 bases; bases outside gene matches: 5. From germline, CDR1 is SEHNR and CDR2 FQNEAQ (reference sequence). This CDR3 reads CASSLYGRATGANVLTF. The CDR3 nucleotides are TGTGCCAGCAGCTTATACGGGAGGGCGACTGGGGCCAACGTCCTGACTTTC.

The V call is TRBV27, the J call TRBJ2-3, with TRBD2 matching over 10 bases. The CDR3 is 17 amino acids. Trimming at V came to 6 bases and at J to 3 bases, leaving 12 bases not matched to a gene. Looked up from germline, CDR1 is MNHEY and CDR2 is SMNVEV (reference sequence). CDR3 sequence: CASSSGTASGRTDTQYF. The CDR3 nucleotides are TGTGCCAGCAGCTCAGGGACTGCTAGCGGGAGAACAGATACGCAGTATTTT.

This clonotype showed up many times. CDR3 loop: CASSPQMDGGGELFF. The CDR3 DNA reads as TGTGCCAGCTCACCACAGATGGACGGGGGCGGGGAGCTGTTTTTT. The J gene is TRBJ2-2, the V gene TRBV18; perhaps TRBD2 as D (6 bases). The germline V and J ends were trimmed by 1 base and 7 bases, with 13 bases remaining between them. This CDR3 comprises 15 residues. The germline gives CDR1 KGHSH, CDR2 LQKENI. Full variable domain (remainder filled in from reference TRBV18 and TRBJ2-2): NAGVMQNPRHLVRRRGQEARLRCSPMKGHSHVYWYRQLPEEGLKFMVYLQKENIIDESGMPKERFSAEFPKEGPSILRIQQVVRGDSAAYFCASSPQMDGGGELFFGEGSRLTVL.

This clonotype has ten or more counts. The gene calls are TRBV28 and TRBJ1-2; D ambiguous. CDR3 length equals 14 residues. V lost 3 bases to trimming and J lost 2 bases, with 10 bases between them. Looked up from germline, CDR1 is MDHEN and CDR2 is SYDVKM. The CDR3 spells CASSLQALNYGYTF. CDR3 in DNA: TGTGCCAGCAGTTTGCAGGCGCTCAACTATGGCTACACCTTC.

Points on this clonotype: A much larger clone lies one base from this, so it may be a read error. The chain employs TRBV25-1 and TRBJ2-3; 10 positions agree with TRBD2. CDR1 is MGHDK, CDR2 SYGVNS, per germline. The CDR3 length is 17 residues. CDR3 sequence reads: CASSHPGLAANTDTQYF. The CDR3 region has the DNA TGCGCCAGCAGCCACCCCGGACTAGCGGCGAACACAGATACGCAGTATTTT.

This clonotype came up a few times. V and J are TRBV9 and TRBJ2-2; D unclear. The V and J ends lost 0 bases and 5 bases respectively, with 8 bases between them. Germline CDR1 is SGDLS and CDR2 is YYNGEE. The CDR3 covers 14 residues. CDR3 amino acids: CASSVELLTGELFF. Here the CDR3 DNA reads TGTGCCAGCAGCGTAGAGTTACTAACCGGGGAGCTGTTTTTT.

This clonotype has ten or more counts. CDR3 in amino acids: CASSLGNPSEQYF. The CDR3 DNA sequence: TGTGCCAGCAGTTTAGGGAACCCATCAGAGCAGTACTTC. This rearrangement joins TRBV6-1 to TRBJ2-7; D gene uncertain. V was pared by 5 bases and J by 7 bases, with 15 bases between. Germline V gives CDR1 MNHNS, CDR2 SASEGT. The CDR3 is made up of 13 amino acids.

This clonotype has a count of ten or more. This chain uses TRBV2 with TRBJ2-7; no definite D call. In germline, CDR1 is SNHLY, CDR2 FYNNEI. Trimming removed 6 bases at V and 1 base at J, with 4 bases between. This CDR3 is 11 amino acids long. This chain's CDR3 is CASRQSYEQYF. The CDR3 DNA is TGTGCCAGCAGACAGTCCTACGAGCAGTACTTC.

The chain couples TRBV10-1 to TRBJ1-4; D perhaps matches TRBD1 (6 bases). From germline, CDR1 is WNHNN and CDR2 SYGVQD (reference sequence). The CDR3 is made up of 18 amino acids. V lost 6 bases and J 2 bases, leaving 22 bases between the germline ends. The CDR3 DNA is TGCGCCAGCAGCGAAGAAACAGGGCTTTACGGGACTAATGAAAAACTGTTTTTT. Translating it yields CASSEETGLYGTNEKLFF.

This clonotype turned up a few times. J is TRBJ2-1 and V is TRBV10-3; D call uncertain. Germline V lookup: CDR1 ENHRY, CDR2 SYGVKD. The CDR3 spans 16 residues. V lost 0 bases, J lost 7 bases, and 16 bases lay in between. The CDR3 here is CAISESTSLGRNEQFF. As DNA, the CDR3 is TGTGCCATCAGTGAGTCCACATCTCTAGGTAGGAATGAGCAGTTCTTC.

The chain uses TRBV11-2 and TRBJ1-4; a weak D match, TRBD1 (5 bases). CDR1 SGHAT and CDR2 FQNNGV come from the germline V gene. Trimming took 4 bases from V and 8 from J, leaving 23 bases between them. The CDR3 consists of 17 residues. This CDR3 is CASSSRGNRARDEKLFF. In DNA form, the CDR3 reads TGTGCCAGCAGCTCAAGAGGAAACCGCGCCCGGGACGAAAAACTGTTTTTT. Using reference TRBV11-2 and TRBJ1-4 for the parts outside the CDR3, the full variable domain is EAGVAQSPRYKIIEKRQSVAFWCNPISGHATLYWYQQILGQGPKLLIQFQNNGVVDDSQLPKDRFSAERLKGVDSTLKIQPAKLEDSAVYLCASSSRGNRARDEKLFFGSGTQLSVL.

For this clonotype: A much larger clone sits a single nucleotide away, making a read error possible. The V and J genes are TRBV12-3 or TRBV12-4 and TRBJ2-7, with a possible D match to TRBD1 (6 bases). The CDR3 runs to 15 residues. V lost 2 bases to trimming and J lost 5 bases, with 16 bases between them. The CDR3 sequence is CASSLKTGSNNEQYF. The CDR3 DNA follows: TGTGCCAGCAGTTTAAAAACAGGGTCAAACAACGAGCAGTACTTC.

This chain links TRBV6-1 with TRBJ1-4; D may be TRBD1 (5 bases). The germline V gene has CDR1 MNHNS and CDR2 SASEGT. V gave up 3 bases and J gave up 6 bases, with 11 bases separating them. The CDR3 covers 14 residues. The CDR3 DNA is TGTGCCAGCAGTGAGATCAGGGAATATGAAAAACTGTTTTTT. Protein: CASSEIREYEKLFF.

Regarding this clonotype: A read error may be the cause here, since a much bigger clone is one base away. The rearrangement uses TRBV12-3 or TRBV12-4 and TRBJ2-1; 11 nucleotides match TRBD2. The CDR3 length is 17 residues. In DNA, the CDR3 is TGTGCCAGCAGTTTAGCGCTTCGGGTAGCGGGGGGGCCTGAGCAGCTCTTC. It encodes CASSLALRVAGGPEQLF.

This clonotype was counted many times. The J gene is TRBJ2-3, the V gene TRBV24-1; D is possibly TRBD2 (7 bases). Germline CDR1 reads KGHDR; CDR2 reads SFDVKD. With 3 bases removed from V and 5 bases from J, the gap between germline ends came to 17 bases. CDR3 length: 16 residues. The CDR3: CATSDTRGGAGDTQYF. CDR3 sequence (DNA): TGTGCCACCAGTGATACGAGGGGGGGGGCTGGAGATACGCAGTATTTT.

This clonotype was detected a few times. The chain has TRBV30 and TRBJ1-5; D perhaps matches TRBD1 (5 bases). CDR1 GTSNPN and CDR2 SVGIG come from the germline V gene (reference sequence). The CDR3 consists of 17 residues. V lost 2 bases and J lost 2, with 19 bases in between. The CDR3 region is CAWSWGSTGGGNQPQHF. The CDR3 DNA sequence: TGTGCCTGGAGTTGGGGGTCTACGGGGGGGGGCAATCAGCCCCAGCATTTT.

This clonotype appeared many times. The chain employs TRBV10-3 and TRBJ2-3; D possibly corresponds to TRBD2 (6 bases). There are 15 residues in the CDR3. The germline V gene has CDR1 ENHRY and CDR2 SYGVKD. The germline V and J ends were trimmed by 4 bases and 3 bases, with 14 bases remaining between them. The DNA of the CDR3 is TGTGCCATCAGTGGAGGGGCAAGCGGGACAGATACGCAGTATTTT. It translates to CAISGGASGTDTQYF.

This clonotype has ten or more counts. The chain uses TRBV7-2 and TRBJ1-5; D ambiguous. The CDR3 totals 13 residues. Germline CDR1 SGHTA, CDR2 FQGNSA. The V end was cut by 5 bases, the J end by 5 bases, with 10 bases between. The CDR3 sequence is CASSPDGDQPQHF. CDR3 bases: TGTGCCAGCAGCCCCGACGGGGATCAGCCCCAGCATTTT.

Ten or more counts support this clonotype. The rearrangement joins TRBV12-3 or TRBV12-4 to TRBJ2-7; D is uncertain. Trimming stripped 1 base from V and 1 base from J, with 8 bases between. The CDR3 length is 14 residues. CDR3 bases: TGTGCCAGCAGTTTAGTCTTAGGGTCCTACGAGCAGTACTTC. Translating it yields CASSLVLGSYEQYF.